This T cell receptor beta chain was identified during a study of Graves' ophthalmopathy and Graves' hyperthyroidism. General observations from the study: Researchers report that a 13-signature model separated ophthalmopathy from stable hyperthyroidism, posting around 86% sensitivity and 81.08% specificity.

RNA transcripts served as template for amplifying TCR beta CDR3 sequences. An initial RT-PCR round employing HTBI primers preceded a second-round multiplex PCR. TCRdb analysed the multiplex PCR reads with MiXCR anew, one entry per CDR3 protein. The table has about 740,000 distinct CDR3 sequences, 35% to 50% seen once. In the case of this clonotype: What it recognizes is unknown.

The CDR3 length is 12 residues. Germline V gene data show CDR1 as MGHDK and CDR2 as SYGVNS. This receptor was taken from an adult man with Graves' ophthalmopathy. The sequencing input was peripheral blood. V and J are TRBV25-1 and TRBJ2-7, with 8 bases that match TRBD1. CDR3: CTTGGNIYEQYF. The CDR3 DNA reads TGTACCACAGGGGGAAATATCTACGAGCAGTACTTC.